This T cell receptor (beta chain) was sequenced for a study of neurological immune-mediated disorders (dated by TCRdb to between 2019 and 2020). Context from the whole study: Using UMI-based sequencing, the study compared peripheral blood TCR-beta repertoires from patients with HTLV-I-associated myelopathy (HAM/TSP), patients with multiple sclerosis, and healthy controls. The approximately 99 TCR-beta libraries included longitudinal samples, technical triplicates and paired sorted CD4+ and CD8+ T-cell subsets alongside PBMC samples. The cohort included some 68 subjects: about 15 with HAM/TSP, some 35 with multiple sclerosis, and 20 healthy controls.

The junction shows trimming of 3 bases on V and 10 bases on J, and the gene matches do not reach 10 bases of it. The CDR3 runs 16 amino acids, cysteine and phenylalanine included. The read is trimmed to its CDR3 DNA, 48 bases read in frame from base 1. For CDR1 and CDR2, the germline V gene lists SGHVS and FQNEAQ. This clonotype was seen many times. There is no known antigen for this receptor. Per-base quality was not reported, and no clone a single base away is much larger than it. Healthy controls were blood bank volunteers in Maryland, USA. Libraries from unsorted PBMCs were made from 2 million PBMCs kept in RNAlater at -80 degrees C until RNA extraction. Peripheral blood was subjected to Ficoll-Hypaque density gradient centrifugation to isolate PBMCs, which were then cryopreserved in liquid nitrogen. Beyond this particular receptor, the publication reports: The highest TCR clonal expansion was observed in HAM/TSP patients, whereas the lowest was observed in MS patients, even when compared with healthy controls. Across subjects, expanded clones never shared an identical CDR3 amino acid sequence, which suggests that the TCR-beta repertoires in every group were private.

cDNA synthesis used template-switch 5'RACE with a primer carrying a 10-nucleotide random unique molecular identifier tagging each TCR transcript. Each sequencing run produced over 190 million TCR-beta sequences covering 15-18 subjects. Total RNA was extracted with the RNeasy kit. The KAPA Real-time Library Amplification kit was used to amplify TCR-beta VDJ regions with primers for the TCR constant region and the 5'RACE anchor. Sample indexes and Illumina adaptors were added in a first PCR, and a second PCR then increased library yield. After purification with Ampure beads, the TCR product of roughly 650 bp was size-selected on a 2% E-gel SizeSelection system. Before pooling, library quality was assessed on a Bioanalyzer, concentration was determined with Qubit, and library quantification was performed with the Kapa Library Quantification kit. An Illumina HiSeq 2500 sequenced the libraries paired-end 2 x 150 bp. To increase sequence diversity, roughly 24-31% phiX was spiked into each library pool. The authors' analysis ran thus. Quality-filtered reads were processed with the UMI-based MiGEC pipeline, which removed over 85% of raw TCR sequences during error correction. IMGT germline references were used for alignment of VDJ genes, and clonotypes were defined by a unique CDR3 amino acid sequence together with V-J genes. Clonal expansion, Shannon diversity and CDR3 relatedness (CalcPairwiseDistances, ClusterSamples) were evaluated with VDJtools, and phylogenetic trees were built with CLCbio workbench. Expanded clones were defined as having at least 8 unique UMIs, based on coefficient-of-variation modelling across technical triplicates. The raw public data were reprocessed by TCRdb itself: fastp quality trimming at Q25, MiXCR clonotype calling, in-frame beta chains only. Here each entry gathers all rows of one CDR3 protein and keeps the most common genes and DNA. The V and J calls reflect TCRdb's pipeline rather than the authors' work. The sample yields tens of thousands of distinct CDR3 sequences; 6.5% to 8% were counted once. Around 4.8% of the sample is in the top ten clones.

Sequencing was done on a sample of PBMCs. This TCR derives from a woman aged 40 to 50 in good health. The V gene is TRBV7-8 and the J gene is TRBJ2-1, and 12 junction bases match TRBD2. The CDR3 here reads CASSFRTSGAGGEQFF. The DNA reads as follows: TGTGCCAGCAGCTTCCGGACTAGCGGGGCGGGGGGGGAGCAGTTCTTC.